This T cell receptor beta chain was obtained from a study of T cells in Graves' hyperthyroidism and ophthalmopathy. About the study: Peripheral blood was acquired at first diagnosis, ahead of any therapy whatsoever.

Authors of the study amplified TCR beta CDR3 regions from RNA transcripts. A first-round RT-PCR of the TCR CDR3 used the HTBI primer set. TCRdb re-called the multiplex PCR reads with MiXCR, one entry per CDR3 protein. The data show 500,000 to 750,000 distinct CDR3 sequences, 14% seen once. PBMCs were derived from 9.5 to 10 ml fresh peripheral blood. This clonotype was recorded at least ten times. Its antigen is currently unknown. Findings of the study overall: In the analysis, a 13 V-J model separated ophthalmopathy from stable hyperthyroidism.

CDR3 size: 12 residues. Looked up from germline, CDR1 is MDHEN and CDR2 is SYDVKM. Trimming took off 5 bases at V and 5 bases at J, with 9 bases between the two ends. This sequence was found in a woman younger than 30 with Graves' ophthalmopathy. Sequenced: blood. The J gene is TRBJ1-2, the V gene TRBV28; TRBD1 is a possible D gene (5 bases). CDR3 amino acids: CASSPTVYGYTF. The CDR3 bases are TGTGCCAGCAGTCCGACAGTGTATGGCTACACCTTC.